The clone carrying this T cell receptor (beta chain) was detected a few times. Its target is unknown. These data belong to a study of identical twins. Regarding the study as a whole: Excess sharing by twins proved weaker in beta out-of-frame sequences.

Using its own MiXCR run on the 5' RACE reads, TCRdb lists one record per CDR3 protein. The sample has 700,000 or so distinct CDR3 sequences, 8.6% seen once; the top ten hold around 0.95%. Per the germline V gene, CDR1 is MNHEY and CDR2 is SMNVEV (reference sequence). Trimming took 5 bases from V and 6 from J; bases not matched to a gene: 7. The CDR3 is 15 residues long. These sequences were also reported in another study, on yellow fever vaccine responses in identical twins. From that study: Vaccine T cell responses of twins reportedly seemed partly convergent and partly personalized.

The source is a woman aged 18-29 years in good health. What was sequenced was PBMCs. The chain recombines TRBV27 with TRBJ2-2, with 9 bases lining up with TRBD1. CDR3 DNA: TGTGCCAGCAGTCAGCGGACAGGGGCGCCCGGGGAGCTGTTTTTT. As protein: CASSQRTGAPGELFF.